The TCR beta chain described here comes from a study of blood T cells in healthy people across ages (dated by TCRdb to about 2015). With respect to the entire study: In model experiments, template switching captured roughly one uniquely barcoded TCR beta cDNA molecule for every two T cells. The study measured age-related changes in TCR beta repertoire diversity using deep sequencing normalized with unique cDNA molecular identifiers. Donors were grouped into four age groups: young (average about 15 years), middle-aged (under 40), aged (over 55) and long-lived (over 80). Using the same blood draw, the study looked at two additional independent replicas of 1 million unique cDNA reads for two donors, one aged 18 to 29 and the other aged 80 or older.

The CDR3 runs 14 amino acids, cysteine and phenylalanine included. This entry keeps only the CDR3 DNA: 42 bases, framed from base 1. As encoded in the germline V gene, CDR1 is SGDLS while CDR2 is YYNGEE. Relative to germline, V is 4 bases shorter and J is 3 bases shorter, with 8 bases between their ends. Receptor libraries were prepared by 5' RACE. The run used an Illumina HiSeq 2500. A second PCR of about 6 to 12 cycles was run with a J-beta primer mix and a sample-barcoded 5' primer. Each TCR beta cDNA molecule received a unique molecular identifier from a template-switch 5' adaptor carrying 12 random nucleotides. At least 2.5 million CDR3-containing paired-end reads were obtained from each sample. First-strand cDNA synthesis was performed from all RNA using the Mint cDNA synthesis kit, with priming by a TRBC-specific oligonucleotide. Following uracil-DNA glycosylase treatment, a first 18-cycle PCR with universal primers M1SS and BC2_uni_R was performed on all cDNA. The study's processing was this. Each sample was normalized by randomly selecting 1 million high-quality reads, each carrying a distinct molecular identifier. Reads sharing molecular identifiers were discarded rather than binned into consensus sequences. MiTCR, set to a Q25 quality threshold and the strictest error-elimination algorithm, was used for CDR3 identification, clonotype clustering and error correction. A nonparametric unseen species model with Euler transformation was used to estimate a lower bound on total TCR beta diversity. TCRdb itself trimmed the public reads at Q25 with fastp, ran MiXCR and retained productive beta chains. Rows with a matching CDR3 protein are joined into one entry that keeps the most common DNA and genes. TCRdb, not the original authors, processed these V and J calls. This sample holds 800,000 to 950,000 distinct CDR3 sequences; roughly 28% were observed only once. About 10% of the sample rests with the top ten.

The paper as a whole reports these results and caveats: Observed TCR beta diversity per million T cells fell roughly linearly with age, and a significant reduction was already apparent by age approximately 40. Because the CMV infection status of the donors was unknown, age-related changes in expanded clonotypes may potentially have been confounded. Estimates of total diversity from one million sequenced T cells were regarded as lower bounds and underestimates. Compared with the aged group, more naive CD4+ T cells, fewer expanded clones and increased TCR diversity were shown by the long-lived group, suggesting age selection. A strong correlation was found between observed TCR beta diversity and the percentage of naive T cells measured by flow cytometry. Conclusive comparison of naive and antigen-experienced compartments was prevented by the profiling of bulk unsorted PBMCs.

In its sample, this clonotype was seen many times. Its antigen has not been determined. No base-level quality is on record; no much larger clone is a single base apart. Systemically healthy Caucasian individuals from Russia, approximately 39 in total and aged roughly 6 to 100 years, were included as donors. Each donor gave about 9.8 milliliters of peripheral blood, drawn into EDTA-treated Vacutainer tubes. PBMCs were isolated by Ficoll-Paque density-gradient centrifugation, with at least 6 million obtained per sample. Total RNA, at least 5 micrograms per sample, was extracted from PBMCs with Trizol reagent. For every donor, an aliquot of PBMCs went through flow cytometry to measure the percentages of naive CD45RAhigh/CD27high T cells. Separately, the same data were catalogued under a study of T cells of mothers and their children. The second source states: Nine systemically healthy Caucasian individuals served as donors, namely three mothers together with their six children. cDNA synthesis consumed the entire amount of extracted RNA, loaded at about 1.5 ug RNA in each 15 ul reaction. In the second PCR, the M1S primer added sample barcodes and 2-4 random nucleotides. Over 8 million TCR beta CDR3 reads were obtained for each mother, and about 3 million reads were obtained for each child. TCR recombination output is similarly shaped by thymic selection in related and unrelated pairs, with a minor effect exerted by inherited differences. Normalized repertoire overlap in related mother-child pairs was always slightly higher than in unrelated mother-child pairs, but the difference was never significant. Persistent microchimeric T cell clones were not detected, at a sensitivity of about 100 clones per million clonotypes. Deep NGS was used in the study to compare the TCR beta repertoires of mothers and children and to look for features that separate related mother-child pairs from unrelated individuals. Mothers averaged approximately 41 +/- 4 years of age and children averaged roughly 11 +/- 4 years. After adapters were ligated using NEBNext reagents, the libraries underwent 100+100 nt paired-end sequencing on an Illumina HiSeq 2000. Mother and child libraries were prepared a month apart and sequenced in separate runs to prevent cross-contamination. For each donor, between about 500,000 and 2,200,000 distinct TCR beta clonotypes were identified. Naive TCR beta clonotypes were estimated from low-frequency clonotypes matched to each donor's FACS-determined naive share, without sorting.

This receptor was identified in a middle-aged woman in good health. Recombination connected TRBV9 to TRBJ2-6; the D segment cannot be called with confidence. The sequenced material came from blood. The CDR3: CASSQTIGANVLTF. The DNA reads TGTGCCAGCAGCCAGACAATTGGGGCCAACGTCCTGACTTTC.